The 12 T cell receptor beta chains listed next were all sequenced from one sample in a study of blood T cell repertoires in COVID-19. Produced via immunoSEQ multiplex PCR; TCRdb's table is partial and in-frame only. The sample contains about 330,000 clones, roughly 90% of which appear only once. Material: peripheral blood. The source is a young man who had recovered from COVID-19.

The V call is TRBV2, the J call TRBJ1-5, with TRBD1 matching over 7 bases. The CDR3 loop spans 15 amino acids. Unmatched junction bases numbered 12, after V lost 1 base and J lost 12 bases. CDR1 SNHLY and CDR2 FYNNEI come from the germline V gene. CDR3 protein: CASSEDGQAVGVQHF. The CDR3 bases are TGTGCCAGCAGTGAAGACGGACAGGCCGTCGGTGTCCAGCATTTT.

The V gene is TRBV4-1, the J gene TRBJ2-7; D perhaps matches TRBD1 (6 bases). Per the germline V gene, CDR1 is MGHRA and CDR2 is YSYEKL. Trimming took 1 base from V and 0 from J, leaving 19 bases between them. The CDR3 length is 18 residues. The CDR3 loop is CASSQGPPGQFSSYEQYF. DNA of the CDR3: TGCGCCAGCAGCCAAGGTCCACCGGGACAATTTTCCTCCTACGAGCAGTACTTC.

This rearrangement joins TRBV4-2 to TRBJ2-7, with 7 nucleotides matching TRBD2. Germline lookup yields CDR1 LGHNA and CDR2 YNFKEQ. Losses at the gene ends were 0 bases for V and 0 bases for J; bases not matched to a gene: 8. This CDR3 is built from 17 residues. CDR3 in amino acids: CASSQDGFSGTSYEQYF. The CDR3 coding sequence is TGTGCCAGCAGCCAAGACGGGTTCAGCGGGACCTCCTACGAGCAGTACTTC.

This chain uses TRBV27 with TRBJ2-2, with 8 bases matching TRBD1. The CDR3 is 15 amino acids. Germline loops: CDR1 MNHEY, CDR2 SMNVEV (reference sequence). J gave up 3 bases and V 4 bases, and 4 bases lay outside the gene matches. The CDR3 loop reads CASSSTGADTGELFF. The CDR3 region has the DNA TGTGCCAGCAGTTCGACAGGGGCGGACACCGGGGAGCTGTTTTTT.

This sequence joins TRBV25-1 and TRBJ1-3; 9 bases line up with TRBD1. The V gene's germline CDR1 is MGHDK and CDR2 SYGVNS. The CDR3 extends over 16 amino acids. The ends lost 5 bases at V and 9 bases at J; junction bases unmatched: 14. This CDR3 reads CASSSPPGQGTGTIYF. The CDR3, as DNA: TGTGCCAGCAGTTCTCCCCCGGGACAGGGAACGGGCACCATATATTTT.

V usage is TRBV6-5 and J usage is TRBJ2-3; 7 bases match TRBD2. J gave up 3 bases and V 5 bases, and 5 bases lay outside the gene matches. CDR1 and CDR2 (germline): MNHEY, SVGAGI. The CDR3 covers 14 residues. CDR3 coding DNA: TGTGCCAGCAGTCGGGAGGTGGGGACAGATACGCAGTATTTT. Amino acids: CASSREVGTDTQYF.

V usage is TRBV5-5 and J usage is TRBJ1-6; tentative D call: TRBD1 (5 bases). Trimming shortened V by 4 bases and J by 3 bases, and 14 bases separated the two germline ends. CDR1 is SGHKS, CDR2 YYEKEE, per germline (reference sequence). The CDR3 spans 16 residues. The CDR3 loop is CASSPQTAVYNSPLHF. CDR3 nucleotide sequence: TGTGCCAGCAGCCCCCAGACAGCCGTCTATAATTCACCCCTCCACTTT. Based on the CDR3 plus reference TRBV5-5 and TRBJ1-6, the full variable domain is DAGVTQSPTHLIKTRGQQVTLRCSPISGHKSVSWYQQVLGQGPQFIFQYYEKEERGRGNFPDRFSARQFPNYSSELNVNALLLGDSALYLCASSPQTAVYNSPLHFGNGTRLTVT.

The chain employs TRBV27 and TRBJ2-3, with 12 bases matching TRBD1. Germline V lookup: CDR1 MNHEY, CDR2 SMNVEV (reference sequence). CDR3 length: 15 residues. With V trimmed by 4 bases and J by 4 bases, 3 bases remained unmatched. CDR3 sequence: CASSSGQGASDTQYF. The CDR3 nucleotides read TGTGCCAGCAGTTCGGGACAGGGGGCTTCAGATACGCAGTATTTT.

A remark on this clone: Other nucleotide sequences from this sample produce the same CDR3. The chain couples TRBV19 to TRBJ2-7; D perhaps matches TRBD1 (5 bases). The CDR3 totals 14 residues. The V and J ends lost 5 bases and 2 bases respectively, with 13 bases between them. Germline V CDR1 and CDR2: LNHDA, SQIVND (reference sequence). CDR3 DNA: TGTGCCAGTAGTCCCGGAACAGGCCCCTACGAGCAGTACTTC. It yields the protein CASSPGTGPYEQYF.

The chain links TRBV28 to TRBJ1-1, with 9 bases identical to TRBD1. The CDR3 consists of 15 residues. V shed 8 bases and J 3 bases; nucleotides not matched to a gene: 10. Germline V CDR1 and CDR2: MDHEN, SYDVKM. CDR3 sequence reads: CASCSTGGGDTEAFF. CDR3 coding DNA: TGTGCCAGCTGCTCGACAGGGGGTGGAGACACTGAAGCTTTCTTT.

In DNA, the CDR3 is TGTGCCAGCTCACCCAGGGGGCTCGTCACTGAAGCTTTCTTT. The encoded protein is CASSPRGLVTEAFF. The V gene is TRBV18, the J gene TRBJ1-1; 8 nucleotides agree with TRBD1. Germline V CDR1 and CDR2: KGHSH, LQKENI. The CDR3 is 14 residues long. V was clipped by 3 bases and J by 4 bases; unmatched bases: 4.

V gene TRBV2 combines with J gene TRBJ1-2; D is unresolved. The V gene's germline CDR1 is SNHLY and CDR2 FYNNEI. V gave up 2 bases and J gave up 4 bases, with 14 bases separating them. The CDR3 covers 15 residues. The CDR3 region has the DNA TGTGCCAGCAGTGAATTGGGCTCCTACAGCTATGGCTACACCTTC. Its translation is CASSELGSYSYGYTF.